This TCR beta chain comes out of a study of early T cells in non-severe SARS-CoV-2 infection. This clonotype was detected ten times or more. The CDR3 spans 14 residues. Germline-derived CDR1 and CDR2 are MNHEY and SVGAGI. V dropped 5 bases and J dropped 2 bases, with 11 bases sitting between them. A single record per CDR3 protein comes from TCRdb applying MiXCR to the 5' RACE reads. The sample has 60,000 to 75,000 distinct CDR3 sequences, about an eighth seen once; the top ten hold 5% to 7%. The sequence was obtained from an adult who was a healthcare worker with PCR-confirmed SARS-CoV-2 infection or an uninfected control (not recorded which). The chain employs TRBV6-5 and TRBJ2-3, with D unclear. The sequenced sample was whole blood, obtained at baseline. DNA for the CDR3: TGTGCCAGCAGTAAACGACGGTTCACAGATACGCAGTATTTT. Protein sequence: CASSKRRFTDTQYF.